The next 31 T cell receptor beta chains were all read from a single sample in a study of human CD8 memory T cell subsets. Investigators built TCR beta libraries using UMI-labeled 5' RACE. TCRdb re-called the 5' RACE reads; one entry per CDR3 protein, DNA not given. This table holds 4,500 to 7,000 distinct CDR3 sequences. The material sequenced was CD8+ effector memory T cells (TEM) sorted from PBMCs. Described subset: effector memory CD8 T cells, CCR7- CD45RO+ CD95+. Receptor source: a human donor in good health.

This chain connects TRBV24-1 to TRBJ2-7. The CDR3 is 12 residues long. From germline, CDR1 is KGHDR and CDR2 SFDVKD. CDR3: CATSDLKDEQYF.

CDR3 sequence: CASSLGLAGVRDEQFF. The chain combines TRBV11-2 with TRBJ2-1; TCRdb's D call of TRBD2 is untestable without DNA. CDR1 and CDR2 (germline): SGHAT, FQNNGV. The CDR3 length is 16 residues.

The J gene is TRBJ2-3, the V gene TRBV7-7; TCRdb picks TRBD2, but there is no DNA to check that call. The germline V gene has CDR1 SSHAT and CDR2 FNYEAQ (reference sequence). This CDR3 has 13 amino acids. This CDR3 is CASSGSLTDTQYF.

This clonotype ranks as medium-sized (0.01 to 0.1%) in terms of frequency. The gene calls are TRBV24-1 and TRBJ2-3; TCRdb's D call of TRBD1 is untestable without DNA. The germline gives CDR1 KGHDR, CDR2 SFDVKD. The CDR3 is made up of 14 amino acids. CDR3 in amino acids: CATSRGTGGDTQYF.

The chain links TRBV11-2 to TRBJ2-7; TCRdb picks TRBD1, but there is no DNA to check that call. Germline CDR1 is SGHAT and CDR2 is FQNNGV. There are 13 residues in the CDR3. CDR3 sequence reads: CASSLDPRYEQYF.

Measured by frequency, this clonotype is medium-sized. The chain couples TRBV24-1 to TRBJ2-1; TCRdb's assignment of TRBD1 cannot be checked, as there is no DNA. This CDR3 is 15 amino acids long. CDR1 is KGHDR, CDR2 SFDVKD, per germline. The CDR3 loop is CATSSGTSGYNEQFF.

CDR3 sequence: CASSLGGTGKEQYF. V and J are TRBV5-4 and TRBJ2-7; TCRdb indicates TRBD1, and absent DNA this call remains unverified. CDR1 and CDR2 from the germline V gene are SGHNT and YYREEE (reference sequence). The CDR3 sequence is 14 residues long.

The V and J genes are TRBV6-1 and TRBJ2-2; TCRdb lists TRBD1, though no DNA is available to test this call. Germline lookup yields CDR1 MNHNS and CDR2 SASEGT. The CDR3 loop spans 14 amino acids. The CDR3 sequence: CASTDRENTGELFF.

The rearrangement uses TRBV7-9 and TRBJ2-1. From germline, CDR1 is SEHNR and CDR2 FQNEAQ (reference sequence). This CDR3 has 15 amino acids. The chain's CDR3 is CASSSTVTHTNEQFF.

The V and J genes are TRBV20-1 and TRBJ2-7. Germline lookup yields CDR1 DFQATT and CDR2 SNEGSKA (reference sequence). This CDR3 region has 13 residues. The CDR3 loop reads CSARPVSLYEQYF.

CDR3 residues: CSAEDDRELSEQYF. The chain has TRBV20-1 and TRBJ2-7; with no DNA, the TCRdb D assignment of TRBD1 cannot be verified. The CDR3 loop spans 14 amino acids. Per germline, CDR1 DFQATT and CDR2 SNEGSKA (reference sequence).

This chain uses TRBV11-1 with TRBJ2-1; the TRBD2 assignment by TCRdb is unverifiable without DNA. In germline, CDR1 is SGHAT, CDR2 FQDESV (reference sequence). CDR3 length: 17 residues. The CDR3 here is CASSLVGLAGPYNEQFF.

The rearrangement links TRBV7-8 to TRBJ2-5; no DNA is available, so the TRBD1 call from TCRdb remains unchecked. Germline lookup yields CDR1 SGHVS and CDR2 FQNEAQ. The CDR3 runs to 13 residues. CDR3 residues: CASSPLGRETQYF.

J is TRBJ2-2 and V is TRBV10-2; without DNA, the TCRdb call of TRBD2 cannot be checked. Germline V CDR1 and CDR2: WSHSY, SAAADI. The CDR3 is 15 residues long. The CDR3 spells CASSETSTYGGELFF.

This clonotype is classed as large by frequency. The chain combines TRBV7-8 with TRBJ1-1. CDR1 and CDR2 (germline): SGHVS, FQNEAQ. CDR3 size: 15 residues. Here the CDR3 reads CASSGSGGLITEAFF.

V gene TRBV29-1 combines with J gene TRBJ2-7; TCRdb calls TRBD1, which cannot be checked without DNA. CDR3 length: 12 amino acids. CDR1 SQVTM and CDR2 ANQGSEA come from the germline V gene. This chain's CDR3 is CSVDRGQDEQYF.

This rearrangement joins TRBV30 to TRBJ2-1; the TCRdb D gene call, TRBD1, has no DNA to confirm it. The CDR3 contains 15 residues. In germline, CDR1 is GTSNPN, CDR2 SVGIG (reference sequence). CDR3: CAWDGQGRSYNEQFF.

The chain uses TRBV28 and TRBJ2-3. CDR3 length: 12 residues. Per germline, CDR1 MDHEN and CDR2 SYDVKM. The CDR3 sequence: CASSLLADTQYF.

The chain joins TRBV5-6 to TRBJ2-3. This CDR3 spans 11 amino acids. Germline lookup yields CDR1 SGHDT and CDR2 YYEEEE. CDR3 sequence: CASSFTDTQYF. The full variable domain, rest sourced from reference TRBV5-6 and TRBJ2-3, is DAGVTQSPTHLIKTRGQQVTLRCSPKSGHDTVSWYQQALGQGPQFIFQYYEEEERQRGNFPDRFSGHQFPNYSSELNVNALLLGDSALYLCASSFTDTQYFGPGTRLTVL.

The gene calls are TRBV12-3 or TRBV12-4 and TRBJ1-4. The CDR3 sequence is 14 residues long. CDR3 loop: CASSLGQENEKLFF.

This chain joins TRBV7-9 and TRBJ2-7; TCRdb names TRBD1, which stays unverified in the absence of DNA. CDR1 and CDR2 from the germline V gene are SEHNR and FQNEAQ (reference sequence). The CDR3 is 14 amino acids. This chain's CDR3 is CASSSTDSWDEQYF.

The chain joins TRBV6-2 or TRBV6-3 to TRBJ2-3. Germline V CDR1 and CDR2: MNHEY, SVGEGT. CDR3 length: 14 residues. CDR3 sequence reads: CASSFVTSTDTQYF.

The V gene is TRBV6-5, the J gene TRBJ2-1. Germline V lookup: CDR1 MNHEY, CDR2 SVGAGI. CDR3 size: 13 residues. CDR3: CASSYLGYNEQFF.

The rearrangement links TRBV18 to TRBJ2-5; TCRdb reports TRBD2, a call that lacks DNA to check it against. Germline V gene lookup returns CDR1 KGHSH and CDR2 LQKENI. The CDR3 has 16 amino acids. CDR3: CASSPWTSGAGETQYF.

The V call is TRBV12-3 or TRBV12-4, the J call TRBJ2-1. This CDR3 is 13 amino acids long. The CDR3 protein is CASRETRHNEQFF.

The CDR3: CASSPGQGGYGYTF. The rearrangement joins TRBV7-3 to TRBJ1-2; absent DNA, TCRdb's TRBD1 call cannot be checked. Germline V lookup: CDR1 SGHTA, CDR2 FQGTGA. The CDR3 totals 14 residues.

This clonotype registers large by frequency. V usage is TRBV20-1 and J usage is TRBJ2-7; TCRdb's assignment of TRBD1 cannot be checked, as there is no DNA. Germline V CDR1 and CDR2: DFQATT, SNEGSKA (reference sequence). The CDR3 contains 14 residues. Here the CDR3 reads CSAGTRDNYYEQYF.

The chain is built from TRBV5-1 and TRBJ2-1; as DNA is missing, the TRBD1 call by TCRdb cannot be tested. CDR1 is SGHRS, CDR2 YFSETQ, per germline. CDR3 length: 14 residues. The CDR3 loop is CASSPTGVVYEQFF.

Judged by frequency, this clonotype is medium-sized (0.01 to 0.1%). The rearrangement links TRBV24-1 to TRBJ2-2. In germline, CDR1 is KGHDR, CDR2 SFDVKD. This CDR3 has 15 residues. The CDR3 is CATSGGTANTGELFF.

This clonotype is classed as medium-sized (0.01 to 0.1%) by frequency. The chain is built from TRBV5-4 and TRBJ2-7. Germline V lookup: CDR1 SGHNT, CDR2 YYREEE (reference sequence). CDR3 length equals 13 residues. The chain's CDR3 is CASSAATNYEQYF.

This chain connects TRBV5-1 to TRBJ2-7; TCRdb's assignment of TRBD1 cannot be checked, as there is no DNA. CDR3 length: 14 residues. In germline, CDR1 is SGHRS, CDR2 YFSETQ. The CDR3 sequence: CASSLRTGDYEQYF.